These T cell receptor beta chains were read from a single sample in a study of T-cell reconstitution after alpha-beta-depleted transplantation in children. TCRdb called the PCR reads again in MiXCR, with one record for every CDR3 protein. The table lists over 450,000 distinct CDR3 sequences, roughly 10% of them singletons. The material sequenced was PBMCs, taken before TCRalphabeta/CD19-depleted stem cell transplant. Every receptor here comes from a child aged 2 to 10 with inherited bone marrow failure, due to receive a stem cell transplant. Each CDR3 is given with its conserved first and last residue. Each record gives: V gene, clone size, CDR3 protein. The size of a clone is reported for some rows only, either as once, few or many, or as a class for expanded clones.

>TRBV12-3/TRBV12-4|-
CASSSRRVSGRSLNTDAFF
>TRBV12-5|many
CASADVGGAFF
>TRBV6-5|many
CASRVTQGIGTEAFF
>TRBV7-6|-
CASSSRGGLVGNEQFF
>TRBV20-1|-
CSARPGTEVLAQHF
>TRBV19|-
CASSLMGGAYNEQFF
>TRBV30|many
CAWRAYGRVLSYEQYF
>TRBV29-1|many
CNQGYEQYF
>TRBV6-5|many
CASRSRTGGYGGYTF
>TRBV29-1|many
CSAGQGRQETQYF
>TRBV5-5|-
CASSYGTSGGRYNEQFF
>TRBV6-2/TRBV6-3|many
CASSRRTSGRSTDTQYF
>TRBV7-8|few
CASSAHQGDSPLHF
>TRBV25-1|many
CASSRRDRPYEQYF
>TRBV6-1|-
CASRIGTGGAYTEAFF
>TRBV4-3|many
CASSQGRKETQYF
>TRBV4-3|few
CASSHLVSYNEQFF
>TRBV20-1|many
CSAKHAMAQYF
>TRBV5-1|many
CASSPGQGLSGANVLTF
>TRBV7-8|many
CASSLVQGQSTDTQYF
>TRBV29-1|few
CSVGTAKTGELFF
>TRBV4-2|-
CASSQLSGGDTDTQYF
>TRBV6-5|many
CASSYGSGTEQYF
>TRBV28|few
CASSPPQGLSYGYTF
>TRBV29-1|-
CSVQTSGYEQYF
>TRBV20-1|many
CSARDSLAGVDEQFF
>TRBV7-2|many
CASSLTGRVFMSYEQYF
>TRBV6-7|many
CASSYRWQTGSTDTQYF
>TRBV6-1|-
CASRNRDRSFHEQYF
>TRBV30|few
CAWSGDRGLSYNEQFF
>TRBV6-2/TRBV6-3|few
CASSYRREGTGELFF
>TRBV4-3|many
CASSQAPPRAYNEQFF
>TRBV29-1|many
CSVVLGSTYEQYF
>TRBV29-1|-
CSVGGGAGTSSYEQYF
>TRBV20-1|many
CSARAADTDTQYF
>TRBV4-1|many
CASSQVAGGGSSYNEQFF
>TRBV3-1|many
CASSSRDRDQPQHF
>TRBV11-2|many
CASSLWGRVDEQYF
>TRBV9|-
CASSVAAAGGIGEQYF
>TRBV7-2|many
CASSSFGQGRGETQYF
>TRBV12-3/TRBV12-4|many
CASSVGQNYGYTF
>TRBV20-1|many
CSARQPRREAFF
>TRBV11-2|many
CASSNRVYEQYF
>TRBV19|-
CASRMSGQGSETQYF
>TRBV11-2|many
CASSAGLYAGELFF
>TRBV7-2|many
CASSSDFYYNEQFF
>TRBV7-2|few
CASSLAAVAPNEQFF
>TRBV9|-
CASGRRSSYNEQFF
>TRBV20-1|many
CSARDPLGASEAFF
>TRBV7-9|many
CASSLTGLSSYNEQFF
>TRBV12-3/TRBV12-4|many
CASSFGQVYNEQFF